This T cell receptor (beta chain) was captured in a study of shared clonotypes between healthy human individuals. The protocol was immunoSEQ multiplex PCR, while the TCRdb copy is restricted to in-frame clones and leaves out a portion. The top ten clones hold around 0.45% of a sample with approximately 1.4 million clones, 95% to 99% of them seen once. The sequencing sample was made of naive CD4+ T cells sorted from blood. Indicated subset: CD45RA+ positively selected. This clonotype originated in a man aged 30 to 39 in good health.

This CDR3 is CAITALAGVSEQYF. CDR3 DNA sequence: TGTGCCATCACCGCACTAGCGGGGGTTAGCGAGCAGTACTTC. The chain links TRBV10-3 to TRBJ2-7; TRBD2 aligns across 11 bases. From germline, CDR1 is ENHRY and CDR2 SYGVKD. V dropped 7 bases and J dropped 6; count of bases not matched to a gene: 8. This CDR3 spans 14 amino acids.